Presented here are 20 T cell receptor beta chains from one specimen sequenced in a study of cytomegalovirus exposure and HLA in healthy donors. Amplification used 60 Vbeta primers and 13 Jbeta primers. Sequenced by immunoSEQ multiplex PCR; TCRdb stores in-frame clones only, minus some. This table has 95,000 to 150,000 clones, 70% to 80% appearing once. The sample comprised PBMCs. These receptor sequences come from a woman aged 40 to 49 in good health and CMV-seropositive.

The chain links TRBV11-3 to TRBJ1-2; the D gene is possibly TRBD1 (5 bases). Germline V gene sequence: CDR1 SGHNT, CDR2 YENEEA. Trimming took off 4 bases at V and 7 bases at J, with 10 bases between the two ends. This CDR3 is built from 12 residues. CDR3 in DNA: TGTGCCAGCAGCTCGCGACAGAGTGGCTACACCTTC. It yields the protein CASSSRQSGYTF.

The chain has TRBV6-6 and TRBJ2-3; TRBD2 might be the D (5 bases). The CDR3 totals 14 residues. V lost 6 bases, J lost 2 bases, and 12 bases lay in between. The germline CDR1 and CDR2 sequences are MNHNY and SVGAGI (reference sequence). CDR3 sequence: CASRHPRATDTQYF. The DNA for the CDR3 is TGTGCCAGCAGACACCCGAGGGCCACAGATACGCAGTATTTT.

The chain uses TRBV4-2 and TRBJ1-2; 9 bases agree with TRBD1. CDR1 is LGHNA and CDR2 is YNFKEQ in the germline V gene. After removal of 4 bases from V and 4 bases from J, the junction contained 10 bases not matched to a gene. The CDR3 length is 16 residues. DNA of the CDR3: TGTGCCAGCAGCCGCGATGGGGGGGACAGGGTCTATGGCTACACCTTC. Amino acid sequence: CASSRDGGDRVYGYTF.

This chain links TRBV9 with TRBJ2-7, with TRBD1 identical over 8 bases. The CDR3 extends over 14 amino acids. The junction had 7 bases not matched to a gene; V was cut back by 4 bases and J by 4 bases. From germline, CDR1 is SGDLS and CDR2 YYNGEE. The DNA of the CDR3 is TGTGCCAGCAGCTTAGGGGACAGGAATTACGAGCAGTACTTC. Translated, it gives CASSLGDRNYEQYF. Full variable domain (outside the CDR3, taken from reference TRBV9 and TRBJ2-7): DSGVTQTPKHLITATGQRVTLRCSPRSGDLSVYWYQQSLDQGLQFLIQYYNGEERAKGNILERFSAQQFPDLHSELNLSSLELGDSALYFCASSLGDRNYEQYFGPGTRLTVT.

The chain combines TRBV7-8 with TRBJ2-1; the match to TRBD2 covers 11 bases. The CDR3 has 18 residues. Germline values: CDR1 SGHVS, CDR2 FQNEAQ. With 3 bases clipped from V and 6 bases from J, the junction kept 13 bases outside the gene matches. The CDR3 reads CASSFRAMATSGVNEQFF. CDR3 in DNA: TGTGCCAGCAGCTTTCGAGCTATGGCGACTAGCGGGGTCAATGAGCAGTTCTTC.

The CDR3 DNA reads as TGCGCCAGCAGCGCGCTCCCACAGCAGGGCTACACCTTC. This translates into CASSALPQQGYTF. The J gene is TRBJ1-2, the V gene TRBV5-1; D unclear. Germline CDR1 SGHRS, CDR2 YFSETQ. The CDR3 has 13 amino acids. V was trimmed by 4 bases and J by 8 bases, leaving 15 bases between them.

The chain has TRBV2 and TRBJ2-5; 15 bases line up with TRBD2. Germline lookup yields CDR1 SNHLY and CDR2 FYNNEI. Trimming cost V 7 bases and J 5 bases; bases outside gene matches: 8. There are 16 residues in the CDR3. The CDR3, as DNA: TGTGCCAGCAACGCCCCCGGGACTAGCGGGGGGGAGACCCAGTACTTC. Amino acid sequence: CASNAPGTSGGETQYF. Using reference TRBV2 and TRBJ2-5 for the parts outside the CDR3, the full variable domain is EPEVTQTPSHQVTQMGQEVILRCVPISNHLYFYWYRQILGQKVEFLVSFYNNEISEKSEIFDDQFSVERPDGSNFTLKIRSTKLEDSAMYFCASNAPGTSGGETQYFGPGTRLLVL.

This chain links TRBV11-1 with TRBJ1-6; maybe TRBD1 (6 bases). The CDR3 is made up of 17 amino acids. Looked up from germline, CDR1 is SGHAT and CDR2 is FQDESV (reference sequence). V was pared by 5 bases and J by 7 bases, with 21 bases between. The CDR3 region is CASSVGRDTRGNSPLHF. The CDR3 coding sequence is TGTGCCAGCAGCGTAGGCCGGGACACCCGTGGGAATTCACCCCTCCACTTT.

The gene calls are TRBV6-1 and TRBJ1-1; D is possibly TRBD1 (5 bases). The CDR3 is made up of 15 amino acids. Germline CDR1 MNHNS, CDR2 SASEGT. Trimming cost V 6 bases and J 3 bases, with 17 bases left between them. This CDR3 is CASRRGLLVDTEAFF. The CDR3 DNA follows: TGTGCCAGCAGGCGGGGGTTATTAGTCGACACTGAAGCTTTCTTT.

This rearrangement joins TRBV10-3 to TRBJ1-5; TRBD1 is a possible D gene (5 bases). This CDR3 is 13 amino acids long. In germline, CDR1 is ENHRY, CDR2 SYGVKD. V lost 3 bases and J 6 bases, leaving 9 bases between the germline ends. The CDR3 nucleotides read TGTGCCATCAGTGAAGGGGATAGTCAGCCCCAGCATTTT. It encodes CAISEGDSQPQHF.

The gene calls are TRBV29-1 and TRBJ1-2; TRBD1 agrees at 8 bases. Germline CDR1 SQVTM, CDR2 ANQGSEA. The CDR3 spans 13 residues. V trimming: 4 bases; J trimming: 3 bases; junction bases outside the gene matches: 4. CDR3 loop: CSVATGVDYGYTF. The CDR3 DNA reads as TGCAGCGTTGCGACAGGGGTTGACTATGGCTACACCTTC.

The chain carries TRBV7-8 and TRBJ2-1; 7 bases align to TRBD2. The CDR3 covers 15 residues. V lost 3 bases, J lost 5 bases, and 7 bases stayed unmatched. The germline V gene encodes CDR1 SGHVS and CDR2 FQNEAQ. Here the CDR3 DNA reads TGTGCCAGCAGCTTTTGGGGGGGTATTGACAATGAGCAGTTCTTC. It translates to CASSFWGGIDNEQFF.

The chain links TRBV2 to TRBJ1-2; a weak D match, TRBD1 (6 bases). Germline values: CDR1 SNHLY, CDR2 FYNNEI. V gave up 5 bases and J gave up 4 bases, with 20 bases separating them. This CDR3 contains 16 residues. CDR3 nucleotide sequence: TGTGCCAGCAGTCTACGCCTGCCCCAGGGGACCTATGGCTACACCTTC. Protein sequence: CASSLRLPQGTYGYTF.

J is TRBJ2-5 and V is TRBV2; 7 positions match TRBD2. J lost 5 bases, V lost 1 base, and 4 bases had no gene match. This CDR3 has 14 residues. The germline V gene encodes CDR1 SNHLY and CDR2 FYNNEI. CDR3 sequence: CASSEVRGGETQYF. In nucleotides, the CDR3 is TGTGCCAGCAGTGAAGTAAGGGGAGGGGAGACCCAGTACTTC.

This clone has just a few counts. This chain joins TRBV19 and TRBJ2-3; the D gene is possibly TRBD2 (6 bases). Trimming took off 5 bases at V and 2 bases at J, with 8 bases between the two ends. The CDR3 extends over 13 amino acids. Germline CDR1 reads LNHDA; CDR2 reads SQIVND (reference sequence). The CDR3 nucleotides are TGTGCCAGTAGTGGGGGGATCACAGATACGCAGTATTTT. Translating gives CASSGGITDTQYF.

This chain links TRBV7-2 with TRBJ2-3; D unresolved. The ends were cut back, 1 base at V and 2 bases at J, with 4 bases in the middle. This CDR3 spans 13 amino acids. CDR1 and CDR2 (germline): SGHTA, FQGNSA. The CDR3 bases are TGTGCCAGCAGCTTAGGTTACACAGATACGCAGTATTTT. This encodes CASSLGYTDTQYF.

Written as DNA, the CDR3 is TGTGCCAGCAGTGCGGTTCGGTATGGCTACACCTTC. Translated: CASSAVRYGYTF. The chain couples TRBV6-1 to TRBJ1-2; the D is unclear. Germline V gene lookup returns CDR1 MNHNS and CDR2 SASEGT. V was trimmed by 4 bases and J by 5 bases, leaving 8 bases between them. This CDR3 has 12 amino acids.

V is TRBV5-1 and J is TRBJ2-7, with 7 bases matching TRBD1. This CDR3 is built from 16 residues. Germline CDR1 SGHRS, CDR2 YFSETQ. Trimming removed 4 bases from V and 7 bases from J; junction bases left unmatched: 17. CDR3 nucleotides: TGCGCCAGCAGCCGATCCGACAGGGAAGTCCGAAGGGAGCAGTACTTC. Its protein product is CASSRSDREVRREQYF.

CDR3 in amino acids: CAAQKQGTGELFF. Written as DNA, the CDR3 is TGTGCCGCCCAGAAACAGGGCACCGGGGAGCTGTTTTTT. The chain combines TRBV11-1 with TRBJ2-2; D perhaps matches TRBD1 (6 bases). This CDR3 is 13 amino acids long. The V end lost 11 bases, the J end lost 4 bases, and 14 bases lay between the germline ends. Germline V gives CDR1 SGHAT, CDR2 FQDESV (reference sequence).

The table lists this clone with a few counts. The chain has TRBV27 and TRBJ1-6; D uncertain. The germline V and J ends were trimmed by 2 bases and 9 bases, with 14 bases remaining between them. The germline gives CDR1 MNHEY, CDR2 SMNVEV (reference sequence). This CDR3 comprises 15 residues. The CDR3 spells CASSLRPEVSSPLHF. In nucleotides, the CDR3 is TGTGCCAGCAGTTTACGCCCAGAGGTAAGTTCACCCCTCCACTTT.